This T cell receptor (beta chain) emerged from a study of glioma-infiltrating T cells after dendritic cell vaccination (dated by TCRdb to the mid-2010s). As for the study more broadly: A cohort of some 15 glioblastoma patients from Phase I and II dendritic cell vaccination trials was included, of whom 9 were newly diagnosed and 6 had recurrent disease. Between about 2002 and 2013, the patients were given dendritic cell vaccination pulsed with autologous tumor lysate. The vaccine was prepared from monocyte-derived dendritic cells that were cultured for seven days with IL-4 and GM-CSF and then pulsed overnight with autologous tumor lysate. Patients received three intradermal dendritic cell vaccine injections at biweekly intervals in the arm below the axilla. Deep sequencing of TCR beta CDR3 regions was used to quantify tumor-infiltrating lymphocyte content and compare tumor and blood repertoires in dendritic cell-vaccinated glioblastoma patients. Survival after dendritic cell vaccination was correlated with TCR sequencing metrics such as TIL content and the overlap between tumor and blood repertoires. The research as a whole found: After dendritic cell vaccination, a higher estimated pretreatment TIL content predicted longer time to progression and overall survival. The cohort was small and heterogeneous, few patients had complete blood and tumor sets, and even fewer had initial-recurrent tumor pairs. The response model built on TCR overlap across three groups was characterized as speculative, with prospective validation still needed. TCR clonality showed no direct relationship with survival, which suggests that a diverse polyclonal response may matter.

TCRB CDR3 regions were amplified from about 2 ug genomic DNA, or all available DNA if less, using the immunoSEQ assay. The multiplex PCR relied on 60 forward primers for TCR V beta segments and 13 reverse primers for J beta segments. Synthetic control templates were spiked into each sample at limiting dilution to estimate reads per starting template. The Illumina HiSeq System generated 87 bp sequencing reads. As for the original processing: PCR and sequencing errors were removed by merging closely related sequences with a nearest neighbor algorithm. TCR overlap was measured as the percentage of unique tumor TCR beta sequences that were also present in the peripheral blood of the same patient. The table comes from immuneACCESS by way of TCRdb, which keeps in-frame sequences with V and J called. Part of the clones is missing from these tables; in studies checked, under half for an unresolved V gene and the rest for unknown reasons. Clone size and the V and J calls come from that table; the DNA yielded D and trimming. Within this sample are some 46,000 clones, with over 75% of them counted one time only. Clones ranked in the top ten supply roughly 5.4% of the sample.

Concerning this clone itself: Its antigen remains unidentified. Per-base qualities were not stored, and no clone one base away is much larger.

This sample's time point label indicates: after dendritic cell vaccination, including at tumor progression/relapse. Selection of patients required sufficient residual fresh-frozen tumor tissue and over two years of available survival data. None of the glioblastoma patients carried an isocitrate dehydrogenase mutation, although molecular status otherwise varied. PBMC were collected before vaccination, two weeks after the third vaccination, and at tumor progression if tumor progression occurred. The Qiagen DNeasy Blood extraction Kit was used to extract genomic DNA. V trim: 5 bases; J trim: 4 bases; unmatched bases: 10. CDR1 and CDR2, looked up from the germline V gene, are MDHEN and SYDVKM. The CDR3 starts with the cysteine, ends with the phenylalanine, and has 15 residues. The DNA shown is the 45-base CDR3, in frame from base 1.

The chain joins TRBV28 to TRBJ1-2; 7 middle bases align to TRBD1. The sequences come from blood, collected after dendritic cell vaccination. This receptor was taken from a human donor with glioblastoma. In nucleotides, the sequence is TGTGCCAGCAGTCCCCAAACAGGGGTGGGCTATGGCTACACCTTC. Its product reads: CASSPQTGVGYGYTF.